The 2 T cell receptor beta chains listed next were all sequenced from one sample in a study of CD8 T cells in ankylosing spondylitis. Study outcomes and limitations: Characteristic of ankylosing spondylitis blood, it appeared, was a TCR beta motif comprising eight highly homologous variants.

For these TCRs, the target antigens are not known. TCRdb processed the 5' RACE reads anew with MiXCR; each CDR3 protein has one entry. The profile shows about 800,000 distinct CDR3 sequences, 12% of them singletons. Input material: blood, either unsorted or a sorted T cell fraction (not recorded which). Receptor source: a male donor with ankylosing spondylitis.

This clonotype appeared many times. The chain employs TRBV20-1 and TRBJ1-5; tentatively, D is TRBD1 (6 bases). Trimming removed 1 base from V and 6 bases from J, with 10 bases in between. The CDR3 has 13 residues. Germline CDR1 reads DFQATT; CDR2 reads SNEGSKA (reference sequence). For the CDR3, the DNA is TGCAGTGCTAGAGGCAGGGGAGGTCAGCCCCAGCATTTT. It encodes CSARGRGGQPQHF.

This clonotype was observed at least ten times. V is TRBV5-5 and J is TRBJ2-7, with no clear D. The CDR3 loop spans 14 amino acids. V was cut by 4 bases and J by 2 bases, with 13 bases left in between. Germline V gene sequence: CDR1 SGHKS, CDR2 YYEKEE (reference sequence). CDR3 loop: CASSLLDLAYEQYF. The CDR3 bases are TGTGCCAGCAGCCTCCTCGATCTAGCCTACGAGCAGTACTTC.